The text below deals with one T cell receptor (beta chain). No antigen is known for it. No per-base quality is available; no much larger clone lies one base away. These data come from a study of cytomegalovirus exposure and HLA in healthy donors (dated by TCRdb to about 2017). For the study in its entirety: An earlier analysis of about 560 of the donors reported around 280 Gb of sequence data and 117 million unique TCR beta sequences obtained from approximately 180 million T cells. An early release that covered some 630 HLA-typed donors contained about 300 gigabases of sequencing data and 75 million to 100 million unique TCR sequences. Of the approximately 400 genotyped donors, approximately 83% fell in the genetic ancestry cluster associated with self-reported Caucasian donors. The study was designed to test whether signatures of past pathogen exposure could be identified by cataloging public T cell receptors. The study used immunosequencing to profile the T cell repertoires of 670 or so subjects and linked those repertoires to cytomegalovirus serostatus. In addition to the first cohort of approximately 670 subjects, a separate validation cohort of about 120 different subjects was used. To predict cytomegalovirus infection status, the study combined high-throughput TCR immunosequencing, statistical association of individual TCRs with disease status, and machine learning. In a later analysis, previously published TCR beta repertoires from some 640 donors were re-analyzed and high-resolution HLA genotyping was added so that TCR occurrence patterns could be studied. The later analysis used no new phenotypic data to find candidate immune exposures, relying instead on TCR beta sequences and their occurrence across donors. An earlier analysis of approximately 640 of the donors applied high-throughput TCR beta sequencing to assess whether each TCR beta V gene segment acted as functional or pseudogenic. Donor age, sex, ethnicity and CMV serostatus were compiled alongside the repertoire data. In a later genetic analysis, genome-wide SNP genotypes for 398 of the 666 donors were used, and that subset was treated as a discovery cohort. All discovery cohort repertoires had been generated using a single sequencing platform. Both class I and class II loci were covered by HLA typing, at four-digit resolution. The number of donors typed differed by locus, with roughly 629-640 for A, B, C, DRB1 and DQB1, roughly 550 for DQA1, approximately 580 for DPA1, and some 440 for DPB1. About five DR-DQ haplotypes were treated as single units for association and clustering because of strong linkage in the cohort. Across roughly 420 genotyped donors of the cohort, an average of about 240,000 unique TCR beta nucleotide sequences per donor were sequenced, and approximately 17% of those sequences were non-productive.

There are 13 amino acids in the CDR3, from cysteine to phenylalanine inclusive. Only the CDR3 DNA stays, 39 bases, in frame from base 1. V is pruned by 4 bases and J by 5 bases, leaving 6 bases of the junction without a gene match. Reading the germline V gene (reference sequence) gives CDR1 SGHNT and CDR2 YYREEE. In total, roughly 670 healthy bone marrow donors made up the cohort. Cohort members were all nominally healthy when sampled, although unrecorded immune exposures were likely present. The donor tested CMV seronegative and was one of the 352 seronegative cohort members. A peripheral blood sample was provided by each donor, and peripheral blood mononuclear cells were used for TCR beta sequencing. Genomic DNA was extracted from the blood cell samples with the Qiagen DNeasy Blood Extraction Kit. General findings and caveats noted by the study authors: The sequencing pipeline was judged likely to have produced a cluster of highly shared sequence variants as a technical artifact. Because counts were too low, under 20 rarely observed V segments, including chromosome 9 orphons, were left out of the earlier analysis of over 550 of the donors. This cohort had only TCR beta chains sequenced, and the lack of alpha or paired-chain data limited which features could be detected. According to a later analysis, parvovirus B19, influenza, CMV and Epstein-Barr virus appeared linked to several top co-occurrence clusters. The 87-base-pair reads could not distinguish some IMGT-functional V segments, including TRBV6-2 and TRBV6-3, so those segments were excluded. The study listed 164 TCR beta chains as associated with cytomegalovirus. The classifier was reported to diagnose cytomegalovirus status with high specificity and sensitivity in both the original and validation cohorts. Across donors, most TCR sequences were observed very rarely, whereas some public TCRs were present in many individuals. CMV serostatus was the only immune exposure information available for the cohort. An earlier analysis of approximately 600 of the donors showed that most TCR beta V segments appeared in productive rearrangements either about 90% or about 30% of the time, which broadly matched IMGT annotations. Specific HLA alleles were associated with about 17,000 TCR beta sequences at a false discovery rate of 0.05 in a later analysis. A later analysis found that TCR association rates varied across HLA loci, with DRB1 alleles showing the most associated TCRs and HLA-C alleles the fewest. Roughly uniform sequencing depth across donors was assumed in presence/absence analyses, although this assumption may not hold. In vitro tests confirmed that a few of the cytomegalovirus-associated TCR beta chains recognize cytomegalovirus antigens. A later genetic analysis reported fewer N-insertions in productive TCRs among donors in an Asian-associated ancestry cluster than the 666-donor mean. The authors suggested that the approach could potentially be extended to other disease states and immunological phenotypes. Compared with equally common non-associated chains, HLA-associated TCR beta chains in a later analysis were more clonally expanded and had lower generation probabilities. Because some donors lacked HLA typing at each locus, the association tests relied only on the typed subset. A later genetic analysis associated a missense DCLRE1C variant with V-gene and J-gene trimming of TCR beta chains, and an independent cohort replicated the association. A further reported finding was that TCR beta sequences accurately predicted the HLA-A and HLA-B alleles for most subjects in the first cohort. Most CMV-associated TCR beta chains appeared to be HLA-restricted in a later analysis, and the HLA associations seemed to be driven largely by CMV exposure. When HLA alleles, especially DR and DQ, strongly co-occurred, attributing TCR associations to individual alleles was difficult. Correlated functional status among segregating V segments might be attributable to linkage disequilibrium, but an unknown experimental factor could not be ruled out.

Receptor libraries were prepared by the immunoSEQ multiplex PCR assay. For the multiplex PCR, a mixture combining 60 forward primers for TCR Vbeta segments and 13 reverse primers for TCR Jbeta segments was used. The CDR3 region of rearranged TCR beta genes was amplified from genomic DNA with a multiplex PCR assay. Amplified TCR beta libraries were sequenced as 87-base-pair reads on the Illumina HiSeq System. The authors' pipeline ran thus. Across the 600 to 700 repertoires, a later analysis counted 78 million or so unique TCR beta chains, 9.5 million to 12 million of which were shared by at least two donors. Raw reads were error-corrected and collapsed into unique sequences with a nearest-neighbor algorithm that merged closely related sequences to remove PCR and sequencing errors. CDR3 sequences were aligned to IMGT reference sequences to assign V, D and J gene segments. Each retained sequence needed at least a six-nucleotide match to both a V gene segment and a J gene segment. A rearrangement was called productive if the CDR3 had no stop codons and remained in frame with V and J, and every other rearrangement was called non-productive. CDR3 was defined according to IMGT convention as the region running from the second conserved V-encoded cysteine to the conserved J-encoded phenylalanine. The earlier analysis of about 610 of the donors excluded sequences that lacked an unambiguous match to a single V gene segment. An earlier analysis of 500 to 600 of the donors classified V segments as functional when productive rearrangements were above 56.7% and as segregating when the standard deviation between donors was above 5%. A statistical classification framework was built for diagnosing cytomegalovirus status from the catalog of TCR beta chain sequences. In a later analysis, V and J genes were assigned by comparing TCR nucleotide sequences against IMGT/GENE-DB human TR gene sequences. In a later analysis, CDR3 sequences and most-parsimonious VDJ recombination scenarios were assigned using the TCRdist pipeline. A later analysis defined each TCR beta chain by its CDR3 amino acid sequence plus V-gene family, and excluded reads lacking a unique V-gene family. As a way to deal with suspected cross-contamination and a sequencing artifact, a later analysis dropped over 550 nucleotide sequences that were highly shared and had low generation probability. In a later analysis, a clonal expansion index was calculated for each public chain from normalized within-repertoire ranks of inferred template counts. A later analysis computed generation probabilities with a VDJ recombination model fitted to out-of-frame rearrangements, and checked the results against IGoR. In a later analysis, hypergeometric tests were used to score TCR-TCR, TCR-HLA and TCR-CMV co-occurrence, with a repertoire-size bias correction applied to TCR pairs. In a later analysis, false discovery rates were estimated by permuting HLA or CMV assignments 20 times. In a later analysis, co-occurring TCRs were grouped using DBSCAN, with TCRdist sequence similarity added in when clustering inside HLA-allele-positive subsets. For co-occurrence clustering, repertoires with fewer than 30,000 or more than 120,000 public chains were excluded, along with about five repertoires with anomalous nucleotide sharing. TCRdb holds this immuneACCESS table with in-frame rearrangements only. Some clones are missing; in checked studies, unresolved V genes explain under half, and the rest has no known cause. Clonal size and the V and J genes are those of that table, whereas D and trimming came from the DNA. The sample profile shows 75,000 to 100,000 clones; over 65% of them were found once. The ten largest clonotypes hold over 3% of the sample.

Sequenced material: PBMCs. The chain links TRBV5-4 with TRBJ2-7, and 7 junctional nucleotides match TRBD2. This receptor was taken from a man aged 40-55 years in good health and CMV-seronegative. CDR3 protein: CASSTAGENEQYF. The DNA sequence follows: TGTGCCAGCAGCACTGCGGGAGAGAACGAGCAGTACTTC. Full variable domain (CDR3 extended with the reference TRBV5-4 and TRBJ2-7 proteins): ETGVTQSPTHLIKTRGQQVTLRCSSQSGHNTVSWYQQALGQGPQFIFQYYREEENGRGNFPPRFSGLQFPNYSSELNVNALELDDSALYLCASSTAGENEQYFGPGTRLTVT.